The entry below gives a single TCR beta chain sequence along with its context. The data stem from a study of blood T cell repertoires in COVID-19. Enrollees, roughly 18 to 90 years old, lived in fewer than 25 US areas. Assignments of participants to cohorts depended upon their own reported clinical history. Methods used by the authors: Amplifying reference gene primers gave estimates of nucleated cell counts. Profiled with immunoSEQ multiplex PCR; TCRdb holds only in-frame clones, not every one. D and trimming were read from the DNA, whereas the V and J calls and clone size are those reported in that table. The sample has approximately 140,000 clones; roughly four fifths are singletons. The sequence derives from a man aged 35 to 55 with acute COVID-19. The sample comprised PBMCs or T cells enriched from blood (not recorded which).

CDR3 region: CASSLGGPEAFF. The CDR3 coding sequence is TGTGCCAGCAGTTTAGGGGGCCCTGAAGCTTTCTTT. The rearrangement uses TRBV12-3 or TRBV12-4 and TRBJ1-1, with a possible D match to TRBD1 (5 bases). CDR3 size: 12 residues. V lost 1 base and J lost 6, with 6 bases in between.